Described below is a single TCR beta chain sequence and its context. Enrolment of Seattle patients took place during active infection, and they were followed longitudinally. The data stem from a study of blood T cell repertoires in COVID-19. This table comes from immunoSEQ multiplex PCR, and its TCRdb copy is limited to in-frame clones, with some not included. The sample has 85,000 to 100,000 clones, approximately 86% seen once; the top ten hold about 2%. This CDR3 spans 14 amino acids. Germline CDR1 ENHRY, CDR2 SYGVKD. The V and J ends lost 2 bases and 2 bases respectively, with 9 bases between them.

This receptor was obtained from a man aged 50 or older with COVID-19, enrolled during active disease. Sequencing was performed on peripheral blood. V and J are TRBV10-3 and TRBJ1-2; a possible D gene is TRBD1 (6 bases). CDR3 coding DNA: TGTGCCATCAGTGAGGGACAGTTAAACTATGGCTACACCTTC. This sequence encodes CAISEGQLNYGYTF.